A selection of T cell receptor beta chains follows, all from one sample in a study of blood T cells in healthy people across ages. TCRdb ran MiXCR on the 5' RACE reads and lists one entry per CDR3 protein. The data hold 250,000 to 300,000 distinct CDR3 sequences, with 27% observed a single time. The sequenced material came from blood. These receptor sequences come from a woman aged 70-85 years in good health. Each CDR3 is given with its conserved first and last residue. D genes are given only for firm matches. A clone size is listed for some rows: how often the clone was seen (once, few, many), or a class if it is expanded.

D	V	J	length	size	DNA	CDR3
NA	TRBV20-1	TRBJ2-6	15	NA	TGCAGTGCTAGAGCCAACAGGGCTGGGGCCAACGTCCTGACTTTC	CSARANRAGANVLTF
NA	TRBV2	TRBJ2-1	12	NA	TGTGCCAGCAAAAGGGGGGCGGATGAGCAGTTCTTC	CASKRGADEQFF
NA	TRBV18	TRBJ2-5	15	NA	TGTGCCAGCTCATACCTCAGGGGTCCTCAAGAGACCCAGTACTTC	CASSYLRGPQETQYF
TRBD2	TRBV18	TRBJ2-3	15	NA	TGTGCCAGCTCACCAGTCGGACTAGCGGGAGATACGCAGTATTTT	CASSPVGLAGDTQYF
NA	TRBV20-1	TRBJ1-3	14	few	TGCAGTGCTCCCGACTGGGGCTCTGGAAACACCATATATTTT	CSAPDWGSGNTIYF
NA	TRBV7-8	TRBJ2-1	15	NA	TGTGCCAGCAGCCCCCTGGGCGCCCGGGGCAATGAGCAGTTCTTC	CASSPLGARGNEQFF
NA	TRBV6-2/TRBV6-3	TRBJ2-3	16	few	TGTGCCAGCAGTTATGACAGCAGACGGATCACAGATACGCAGTATTTT	CASSYDSRRITDTQYF
NA	TRBV3-1	TRBJ2-5	13	once	TGTGCCAGCAGCCAAGAACACACCCCTTGCCCTCATTTC	CASSQEHTPCPHF
TRBD1	TRBV4-1	TRBJ1-1	16	few	TGCGCCAGCAGCCAAACAGACGGGACAGGCGCCTATGAAGCTTTCTTT	CASSQTDGTGAYEAFF
NA	TRBV3-1	TRBJ2-1	15	many	TGTGCCAGCAGCCAAGATGGTGACGGGTACAATGAGCAGTTCTTC	CASSQDGDGYNEQFF
NA	TRBV12-3/TRBV12-4	TRBJ1-5	13	NA	TGTGCCAGCAGTTGGTTAGGGGATCAGCCCCAGCATTTT	CASSWLGDQPQHF
NA	TRBV20-1	TRBJ1-2	14	NA	TGCAGTGCTATGCGTCCTGGGCTCAACTATGGCTACACCTTC	CSAMRPGLNYGYTF
TRBD2	TRBV6-6	TRBJ2-3	15	few	TGTGCCAGCAGTTACTGGGCGGGAGGCACAGATACGCAGTATTTT	CASSYWAGGTDTQYF
NA	TRBV14	TRBJ2-7	14	few	TGTGCCAGCAGCCAGCTTGGATTGCCGAGGGAGCAGTACTTC	CASSQLGLPREQYF
TRBD1	TRBV18	TRBJ1-2	14	NA	TGTGCCAGCTCACCTGCCGGGACAGACTATGGCTACACCTTC	CASSPAGTDYGYTF
NA	TRBV18	TRBJ2-1	12	many	TGTGCCAGCTCACCAGTAGTCGGTGAGCAGTTCTTC	CASSPVVGEQFF
TRBD2	TRBV20-1	TRBJ2-7	12	NA	TGCAGTGGGCGGGAGGGCATCTACGAGCAGTACTTC	CSGREGIYEQYF
NA	TRBV20-1	TRBJ2-5	15	NA	TGCAGTGCTAGACAGGGGGGAGATCCACAAGAGACCCAGTACTTC	CSARQGGDPQETQYF
NA	TRBV5-1	TRBJ2-6	15	NA	TGCGCCAGCACCCTTGATACCGGGACACTCGGAGTCCTGACTTTC	CASTLDTGTLGVLTF
NA	TRBV24-1	TRBJ1-5	12	NA	TGTGCCACCAGTGACTCGGGTCAGCCCCAGCATTTT	CATSDSGQPQHF
NA	TRBV6-1	TRBJ1-4	14	NA	TGTGCCAGCACCTTACGTCTAGGCAACGAAAAACTGTTTTTT	CASTLRLGNEKLFF
NA	TRBV5-1	TRBJ2-3	15	NA	TGCGCCAGCAGCTTGGAGGGTCCTAGCACAGATACGCAGTATTTT	CASSLEGPSTDTQYF
TRBD1	TRBV6-1	TRBJ1-5	15	few	TGTACCAGTTTACCCACAGGGGGCCGCAATCAGCCCCAGCATTTT	CTSLPTGGRNQPQHF
TRBD1	TRBV28	TRBJ2-7	14	NA	TGTGCCACCAGGGGGCCCACCGCGTCCTACGAGCAGTACTTC	CATRGPTASYEQYF
NA	TRBV29-1	TRBJ1-6	13	NA	TGCAGCGTTCGTCGAGATAGTAATTCACCCCTCCACTTT	CSVRRDSNSPLHF
NA	TRBV20-1	TRBJ1-4	16	NA	TGCAGTGCGCAACTGCCCTCCGCCCGAGCTAATGAAAAACTGTTTTTT	CSAQLPSARANEKLFF
TRBD1	TRBV25-1	TRBJ2-5	15	NA	TGTGCCAGCAGTCGGGGACAGGGGATTAAAGAGACCCAGTACTTC	CASSRGQGIKETQYF
TRBD1	TRBV11-1	TRBJ2-1	16	NA	TGTGCCAGCAGCAGCAAAACAGGGGTAACGGGTAATGAGCAGTTCTTC	CASSSKTGVTGNEQFF
NA	TRBV12-3/TRBV12-4	TRBJ2-3	13	few	TGTGCCAGCAGTTGGACTAACACAGATACGCAGTATTTT	CASSWTNTDTQYF
NA	TRBV2	TRBJ1-1	13	NA	TGTGCCAGCTGTCAGGAGAGGAACACTGAAGCTTTCTTT	CASCQERNTEAFF
NA	TRBV10-3	TRBJ1-1	15	NA	TGTGCCATCAAGAACTCCGGGACATGGAACACTGAAGCTTTCTTT	CAIKNSGTWNTEAFF
NA	TRBV25-1	TRBJ1-1	15	NA	TGTGCCAGCAGTGAATTTGGGATAGGAGACACTGAAGCTTTCTTT	CASSEFGIGDTEAFF
NA	TRBV12-3/TRBV12-4	TRBJ1-1	13	NA	TGTGCCAGCAATATACTCGGGAACACTGAAGCTTTCTTT	CASNILGNTEAFF
NA	TRBV29-1	TRBJ2-5	13	NA	TGCAGCATCCAGTTTGTGTACCAAGAGACCCAGTACTTC	CSIQFVYQETQYF
TRBD2	TRBV12-3/TRBV12-4	TRBJ2-1	17	many	TGTGCCAGCAGTCCCCCTACAACTAGCGGGAGGGGCAATGAGCAGTTCTTC	CASSPPTTSGRGNEQFF
TRBD1	TRBV5-6	TRBJ1-1	15	many	TGTGCCAGCAGCTTGCCGACAGGGGTCCGCACTGAAGCTTTCTTT	CASSLPTGVRTEAFF
TRBD1	TRBV5-1	TRBJ2-3	14	NA	TGCGCCAGCAGCTGGACAGGGAAAACAGATACGCAGTATTTT	CASSWTGKTDTQYF
NA	TRBV7-2	TRBJ1-6	16	NA	TGTGCCAGCAGCTTAGATTCCGCAGGGTGGAATTCACCCCTCCACTTT	CASSLDSAGWNSPLHF
NA	TRBV14	TRBJ2-3	13	NA	TGTGCCAGCAGCCAAGAGAATGCAGATACGCAGTATTTT	CASSQENADTQYF
NA	TRBV9	TRBJ2-3	12	few	TGTGCCAGCGGAGAGCGGACAGATACGCAGTATTTT	CASGERTDTQYF
TRBD2	TRBV20-1	TRBJ2-1	15	few	TGCAGTGTCCCGAGGACTAGCGGGAGGAACGACGAGCAGTTCTTC	CSVPRTSGRNDEQFF
NA	TRBV5-1	TRBJ2-7	12	NA	TGCGCCAGCAGCTCGACTGGAGACGAGCAGTACTTC	CASSSTGDEQYF
NA	TRBV7-6	TRBJ2-7	13	NA	TGTGCCAGCAGCCCGGCAAGAAACTACGAGCAGTACTTC	CASSPARNYEQYF
TRBD2	TRBV2	TRBJ2-1	15	few	TGTGCCAGCAGTGACGGCGGGAGCTCCTACAATGAGCAGCTCTTC	CASSDGGSSYNEQLF
NA	TRBV7-2	TRBJ2-5	15	NA	TGTGCCAGCAGCTTAGTGCGCGGGGGCGAGGAGACCCAGTACTTC	CASSLVRGGEETQYF
NA	TRBV20-1	TRBJ1-1	18	few	TGCAGTGCTAGAGATTTGTCGGGGTCGACTAGGACAGTAAAAAAAGCTTTCTTT	CSARDLSGSTRTVKKAFF
NA	TRBV20-1	TRBJ2-7	12	NA	TGCAGTGCTAGACTTGGGGTTTACGAGCAGTACTTC	CSARLGVYEQYF
NA	TRBV28	TRBJ2-1	15	few	TGTGCCAGCACTAGCGTCCTAAGCTCCTACAATGAGCAGTTCTTC	CASTSVLSSYNEQFF
NA	TRBV6-5	TRBJ2-1	11	NA	TGTGCCAGCAGTTACTCGGGAGTGCAGTTCTTC	CASSYSGVQFF
TRBD1	TRBV28	TRBJ1-3	15	few	TGTGCCAGCAGTCCACCCAGGGGGCCTGGAAACACCATATATTTT	CASSPPRGPGNTIYF
TRBD1	TRBV28	TRBJ2-7	13	few	TGTGCCAGCAGTTTTGCCCCGGGACAGAAGACGTACTTC	CASSFAPGQKTYF
NA	TRBV20-1	TRBJ1-1	13	NA	TGCAGTGGGCTAGGTCTATTCAACACTGAAGCTTTCTTT	CSGLGLFNTEAFF
NA	TRBV20-1	TRBJ2-7	17	few	TGCAGTGCCACGCTGGGATCACCGGGCCGGATCGTAGGGGAGCAGTACTTC	CSATLGSPGRIVGEQYF
NA	TRBV7-2	TRBJ2-7	11	many	TGTGCCAGCAGCTCCGGGACAAGGCAGTACTTC	CASSSGTRQYF
TRBD2	TRBV7-3	TRBJ2-1	15	NA	TGTGCCAGCAGCTCGCTAGCGGGGGCCTACAATGAGCAGTTCTTC	CASSSLAGAYNEQFF
NA	TRBV3-1	TRBJ2-3	15	NA	TGTGCCAGCAGCCAGGTACGGGCGCGGGGAGATACGCAGTATTTT	CASSQVRARGDTQYF
TRBD1	TRBV7-2	TRBJ1-2	17	few	TGTGCCAGCAGCTTAGATGGGGGACAGGGGGTATATTATGGCTACACCTTC	CASSLDGGQGVYYGYTF
NA	TRBV13	TRBJ1-2	15	once	TGTGCCAGCAGCCTCAAGTTGGAACTGGACTATGGCTACACCTTC	CASSLKLELDYGYTF
NA	TRBV27	TRBJ2-7	17	NA	TGTGCCAGCAGTTTATCGATGGCGGGTGCGCCCTCCTACGAGCAGTACTTC	CASSLSMAGAPSYEQYF
TRBD2	TRBV7-3	TRBJ2-7	16	few	TGTGCCAGCAGCATTACCGGGACTAGCGACTCCTACGAGCAGTACTTC	CASSITGTSDSYEQYF